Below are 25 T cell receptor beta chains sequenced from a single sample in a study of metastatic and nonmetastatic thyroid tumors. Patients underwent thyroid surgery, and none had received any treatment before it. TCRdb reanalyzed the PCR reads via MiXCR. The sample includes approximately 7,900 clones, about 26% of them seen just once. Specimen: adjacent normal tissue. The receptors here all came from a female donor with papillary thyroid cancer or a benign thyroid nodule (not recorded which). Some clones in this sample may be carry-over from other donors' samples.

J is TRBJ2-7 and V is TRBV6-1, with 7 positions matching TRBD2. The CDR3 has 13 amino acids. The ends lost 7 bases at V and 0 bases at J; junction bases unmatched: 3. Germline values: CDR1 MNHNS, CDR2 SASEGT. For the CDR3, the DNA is TGTGCCAGCATCCGGGGGGTCTCCTACGAGCAGTACTTC. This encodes CASIRGVSYEQYF.

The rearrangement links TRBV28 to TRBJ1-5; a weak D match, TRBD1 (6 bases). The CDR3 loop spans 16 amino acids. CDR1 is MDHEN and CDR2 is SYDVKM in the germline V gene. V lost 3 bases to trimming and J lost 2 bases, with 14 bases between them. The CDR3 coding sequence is TGTGCCAGCAGTTTGACGGGACACCTTGGCAATCAGCCCCAGCATTTT. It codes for CASSLTGHLGNQPQHF.

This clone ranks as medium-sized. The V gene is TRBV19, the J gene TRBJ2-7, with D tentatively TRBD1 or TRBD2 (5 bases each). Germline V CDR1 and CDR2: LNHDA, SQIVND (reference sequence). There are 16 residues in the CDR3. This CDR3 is CATDWDPIRLPYEQYF. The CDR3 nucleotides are TGTGCAACCGACTGGGACCCAATCAGATTACCCTACGAGCAGTACTTC.

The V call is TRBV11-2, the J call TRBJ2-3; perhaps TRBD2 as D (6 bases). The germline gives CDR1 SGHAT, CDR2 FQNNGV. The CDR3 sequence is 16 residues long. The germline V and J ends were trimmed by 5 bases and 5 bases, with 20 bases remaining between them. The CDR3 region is CASSPHGGNVIDTQYF. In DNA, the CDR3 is TGTGCCAGCAGCCCCCATGGAGGGAACGTGATAGATACGCAGTATTTT.

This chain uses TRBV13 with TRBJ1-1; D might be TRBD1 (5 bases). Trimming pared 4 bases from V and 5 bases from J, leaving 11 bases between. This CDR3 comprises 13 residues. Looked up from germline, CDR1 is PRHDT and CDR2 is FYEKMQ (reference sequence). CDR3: CASSSWGGTEAFF. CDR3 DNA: TGTGCCAGCAGCTCTTGGGGGGGGACTGAAGCTTTCTTT.

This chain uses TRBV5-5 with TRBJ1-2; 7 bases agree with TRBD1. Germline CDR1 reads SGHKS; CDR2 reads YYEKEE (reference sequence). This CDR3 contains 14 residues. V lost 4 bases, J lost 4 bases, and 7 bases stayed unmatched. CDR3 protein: CASSPGQLFYGYTF. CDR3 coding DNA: TGTGCCAGCAGCCCGGGACAGCTTTTCTATGGCTACACCTTC.

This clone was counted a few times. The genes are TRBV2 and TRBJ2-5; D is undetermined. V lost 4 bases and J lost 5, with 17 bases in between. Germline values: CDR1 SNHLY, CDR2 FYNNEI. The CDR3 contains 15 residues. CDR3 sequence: CASSAPPSPPETQYF. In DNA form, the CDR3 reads TGTGCCAGCAGTGCACCTCCATCTCCCCCCGAGACCCAGTACTTC.

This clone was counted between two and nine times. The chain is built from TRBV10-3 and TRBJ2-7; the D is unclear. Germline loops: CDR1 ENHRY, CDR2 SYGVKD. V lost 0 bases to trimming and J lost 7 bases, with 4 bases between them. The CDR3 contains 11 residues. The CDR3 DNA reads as TGTGCCATCAGTGAGTCCGCAGAGCAGTACTTC. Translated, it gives CAISESAEQYF.

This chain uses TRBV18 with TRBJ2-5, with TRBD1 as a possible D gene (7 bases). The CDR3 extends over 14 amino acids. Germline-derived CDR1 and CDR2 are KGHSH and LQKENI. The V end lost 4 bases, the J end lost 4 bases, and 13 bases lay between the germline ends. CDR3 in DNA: TGTGCCAGCTCACTCAGACAGGGAGGAGAGACCCAGTACTTC. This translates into CASSLRQGGETQYF.

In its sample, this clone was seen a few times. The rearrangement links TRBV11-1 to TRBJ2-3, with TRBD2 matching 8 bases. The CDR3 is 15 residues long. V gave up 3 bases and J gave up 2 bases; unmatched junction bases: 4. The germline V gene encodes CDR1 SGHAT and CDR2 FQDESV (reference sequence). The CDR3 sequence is CASSLSGRDTDTQYF. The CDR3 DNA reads TGTGCCAGCAGCTTGAGCGGGAGAGACACAGATACGCAGTATTTT.

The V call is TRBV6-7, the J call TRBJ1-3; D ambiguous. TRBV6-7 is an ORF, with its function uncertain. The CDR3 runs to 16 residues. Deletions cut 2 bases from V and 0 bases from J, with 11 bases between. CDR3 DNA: TGTGCCAGCAGTTACCGGACGGGCAACTCTGGAAACACCATATATTTT. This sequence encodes CASSYRTGNSGNTIYF.

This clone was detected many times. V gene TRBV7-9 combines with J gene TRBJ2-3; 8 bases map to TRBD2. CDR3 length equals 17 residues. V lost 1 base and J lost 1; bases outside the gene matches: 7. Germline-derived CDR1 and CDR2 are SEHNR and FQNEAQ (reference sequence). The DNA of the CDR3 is TGTGCCAGCAGCTTAGGCAGAGCGGGGGCCCGCACAGATACGCAGTATTTT. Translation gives CASSLGRAGARTDTQYF.

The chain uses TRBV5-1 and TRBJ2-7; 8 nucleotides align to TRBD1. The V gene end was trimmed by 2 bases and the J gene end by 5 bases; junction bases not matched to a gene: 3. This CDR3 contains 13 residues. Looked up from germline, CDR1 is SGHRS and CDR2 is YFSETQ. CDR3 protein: CASSFTGGDEQYF. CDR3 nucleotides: TGCGCCAGCAGCTTTACAGGGGGAGACGAGCAGTACTTC.

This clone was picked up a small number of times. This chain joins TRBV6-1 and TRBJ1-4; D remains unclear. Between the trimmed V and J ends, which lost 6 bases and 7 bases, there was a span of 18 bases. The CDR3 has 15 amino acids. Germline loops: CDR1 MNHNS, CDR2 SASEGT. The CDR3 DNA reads TGTGCCAGCAGGGTTTCGGGGATTATATGTGAAAAACTGTTTTTT. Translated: CASRVSGIICEKLFF.

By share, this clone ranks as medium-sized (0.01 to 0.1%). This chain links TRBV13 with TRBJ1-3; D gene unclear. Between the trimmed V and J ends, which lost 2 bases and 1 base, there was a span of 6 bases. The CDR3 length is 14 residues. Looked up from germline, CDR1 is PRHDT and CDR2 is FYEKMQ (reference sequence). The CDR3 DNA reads TGTGCCAGCAGCTTAACAGCTTCTGGAAACACCATATATTTT. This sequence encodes CASSLTASGNTIYF.

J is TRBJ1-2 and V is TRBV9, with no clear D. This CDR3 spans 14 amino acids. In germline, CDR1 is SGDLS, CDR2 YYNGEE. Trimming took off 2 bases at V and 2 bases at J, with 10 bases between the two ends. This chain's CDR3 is CASSVAGRNYGYTF. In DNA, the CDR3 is TGTGCCAGCAGCGTGGCAGGTAGGAACTATGGCTACACCTTC.

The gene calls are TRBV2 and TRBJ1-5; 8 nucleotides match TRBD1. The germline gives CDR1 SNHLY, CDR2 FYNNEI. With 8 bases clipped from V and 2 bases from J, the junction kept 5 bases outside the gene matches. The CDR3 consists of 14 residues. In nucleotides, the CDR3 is TGTGCCAGCTCTGGACAGGGCGGCAATCAGCCCCAGCATTTT. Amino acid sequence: CASSGQGGNQPQHF.

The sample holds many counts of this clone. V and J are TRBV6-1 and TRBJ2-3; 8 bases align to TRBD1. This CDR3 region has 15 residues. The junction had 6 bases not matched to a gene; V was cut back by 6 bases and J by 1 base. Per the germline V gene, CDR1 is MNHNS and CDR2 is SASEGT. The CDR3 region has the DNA TGTGCCAGCAGACCAGGGGGCGCGGGCACAGATACGCAGTATTTT. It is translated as CASRPGGAGTDTQYF.

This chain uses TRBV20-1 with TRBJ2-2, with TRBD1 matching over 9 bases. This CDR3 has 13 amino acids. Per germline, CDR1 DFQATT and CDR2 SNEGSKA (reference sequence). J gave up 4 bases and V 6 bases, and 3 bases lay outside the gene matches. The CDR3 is CSASTGGTGELFF. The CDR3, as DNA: TGCAGTGCGTCGACAGGGGGCACCGGGGAGCTGTTTTTT.

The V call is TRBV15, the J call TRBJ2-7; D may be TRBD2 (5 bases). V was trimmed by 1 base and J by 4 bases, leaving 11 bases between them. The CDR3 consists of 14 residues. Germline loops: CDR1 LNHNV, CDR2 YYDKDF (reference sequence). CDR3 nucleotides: TGTGCCACCAGCAGAGGGGAGACCCAGTACGAGCAGTACTTC. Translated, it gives CATSRGETQYEQYF.

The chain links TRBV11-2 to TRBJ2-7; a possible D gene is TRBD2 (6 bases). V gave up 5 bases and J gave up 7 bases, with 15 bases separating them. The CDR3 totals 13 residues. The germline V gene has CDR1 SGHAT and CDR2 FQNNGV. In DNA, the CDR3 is TGTGCCAGCAGCCGCGGGGATTTTGGAGAGCAGTACTTC. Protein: CASSRGDFGEQYF.

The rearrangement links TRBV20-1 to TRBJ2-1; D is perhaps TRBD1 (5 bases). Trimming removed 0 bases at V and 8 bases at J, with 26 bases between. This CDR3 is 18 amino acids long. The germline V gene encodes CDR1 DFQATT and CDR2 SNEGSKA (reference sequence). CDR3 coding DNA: TGCAGTGCTAGAGATCTCTGGACCCAGGGTACCACCGGCGATGAGCAGTTCTTC. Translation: CSARDLWTQGTTGDEQFF.

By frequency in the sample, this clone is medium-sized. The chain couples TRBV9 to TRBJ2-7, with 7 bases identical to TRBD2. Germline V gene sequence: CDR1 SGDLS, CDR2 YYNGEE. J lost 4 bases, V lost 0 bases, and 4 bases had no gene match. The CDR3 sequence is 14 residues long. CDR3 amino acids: CASSVGLADYEQYF. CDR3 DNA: TGTGCCAGCAGCGTAGGGCTAGCGGATTACGAGCAGTACTTC.

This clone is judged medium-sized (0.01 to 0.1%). CDR3 sequence reads: CATPGQAPNEQYF. The CDR3 DNA is TGTGCCACCCCGGGACAGGCCCCCAACGAGCAGTACTTC. The genes are TRBV6-1 and TRBJ2-7; 8 bases match TRBD1. The J segment lost 5 bases and the V segment lost 10 bases, leaving 10 bases of the junction unmatched. Germline-derived CDR1 and CDR2 are MNHNS and SASEGT. The CDR3 spans 13 residues.

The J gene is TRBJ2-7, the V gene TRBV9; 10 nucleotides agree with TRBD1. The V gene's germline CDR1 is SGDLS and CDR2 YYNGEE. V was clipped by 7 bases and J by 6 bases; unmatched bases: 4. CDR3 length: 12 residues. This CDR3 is CASGQGGSEQYF. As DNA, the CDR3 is TGTGCCAGCGGACAGGGGGGGTCCGAGCAGTACTTC.